Reported below is one TCR beta chain. The sample comes from a study of cytomegalovirus exposure and HLA in healthy donors. Only in-frame clones appear in the TCRdb table, and some are missing; sequencing was by immunoSEQ multiplex PCR. The sample yields hundreds of thousands of clones, less than 90% seen once. Germline assignment: CDR1 MDHEN and CDR2 SYDVKM. CDR3 length: 13 residues. V was pared by 6 bases and J by 14 bases, with 11 bases of the junction left unmatched. Sequencing used PBMCs. The receptor was isolated from a man aged 18 to 30 in good health and CMV-seropositive. J is TRBJ2-3 and V is TRBV28; the match to TRBD2 covers 10 bases. CDR3 in amino acids: CASRQPSSGRWYF. For the CDR3, the DNA is TGTGCCAGCAGGCAACCTTCTAGCGGGAGATGGTATTTT.